This is a list of T cell receptor beta chains from one sample in a study of beta chain features in type 1 diabetes. Only in-frame clones appear in the TCRdb table, and some are missing; sequencing was by immunoSEQ multiplex PCR. The data hold about 330,000 clones, with around 10% observed a single time. The sample was naive CD4+ T cells from blood. The receptors stem from a woman under 40 in good health. CDR3s include the opening cysteine and the closing phenylalanine or tryptophan. A D gene is named only where the DNA matches it firmly. For some rows the clone size is stated as once, few or many, or as a class when expanded; others skip it.

v_call	cdr3_length	j_call	clone_size	d_call	cdr3_nt	cdr3_aa
TRBV2	16	TRBJ1-4	few	NA	TGTGCCAGCAGTGAAGTGGGAGACAGGAGAAATGAAAAACTGTTTTTT	CASSEVGDRRNEKLFF
TRBV4-2	16	TRBJ2-7	NA	TRBD2	TGTGCCAGCAGCCAAGATCTGATTAGCGGGATCTACGAGCAGTACTTC	CASSQDLISGIYEQYF
TRBV28	13	TRBJ1-5	NA	NA	TGTGCCACCCAGTACGATAGCAATCAGCCCCAGCATTTT	CATQYDSNQPQHF
TRBV5-1	16	TRBJ2-1	few	TRBD1	TGCGCCAGCAGCTTGGGCCGGGACAGGGCCTACAATGAGCAGTTCTTC	CASSLGRDRAYNEQFF
TRBV19	15	TRBJ2-1	few	TRBD2	TGTGCCAGTAGTATTCTGCGGGAGGCAGGCCATGAGCAGTTCTTC	CASSILREAGHEQFF
TRBV7-9	16	TRBJ2-4	NA	NA	TGTGCCAGCAGCCCGGGACTCCATATGACCGAAAACATTCAGTACTTC	CASSPGLHMTENIQYF
TRBV6-6	14	TRBJ2-5	few	TRBD2	TGTGCCATTACGGTTAGCGGGAAGGGGGAGACCCAGTACTTC	CAITVSGKGETQYF
TRBV7-9	13	TRBJ2-6	NA	NA	TGTGCCTGGCCCAGTCCTGGGGCCAACGTCCTGACTTTC	CAWPSPGANVLTF
TRBV29-1	14	TRBJ2-2	few	TRBD2	TGCAGCGTGTCTACTAGCGGGAGTACCGGGGAGCTGTTTTTT	CSVSTSGSTGELFF
TRBV28	14	TRBJ2-6	NA	NA	TGTGCCAGCACTCCGGCAGGGGGGGCCAACGTCCTGACTTTC	CASTPAGGANVLTF
TRBV9	17	TRBJ2-4	few	TRBD2	TGTGCCAGCAGCTCGGGACTAGCGGGTTCTGTGGAATACATTCAGTACTTC	CASSSGLAGSVEYIQYF
TRBV7-3	13	TRBJ2-5	NA	TRBD2	TGTGCCAGCAGCTACAGCGGGAGCAAAGAGCAGTACTTC	CASSYSGSKEQYF
TRBV28	16	TRBJ2-2	NA	NA	TGTGCCAGCAGTTTTTACGTCAGGTCGAACACCGGGGAGCTGTTTTTT	CASSFYVRSNTGELFF
TRBV5-1	16	TRBJ2-1	few	TRBD2	TGCGCCAGCAGGAGACTAGCGGGAGGGCCGAGGAATGAGCAGTTCTTC	CASRRLAGGPRNEQFF
TRBV7-9	13	TRBJ2-1	NA	NA	TGTGCCAGCAGCGCACAGGGAGTCAATGAGCAGTTCTTC	CASSAQGVNEQFF
TRBV18	16	TRBJ2-1	NA	TRBD2	TGTGCCAGCTCACCCAGGACTAGCGGGAGTGAGGTTGAGCAGTTCTTC	CASSPRTSGSEVEQFF
TRBV7-2	11	TRBJ1-2	few	NA	TGTGCCAGCAGCCTGAACTTTGGCTACACCTTC	CASSLNFGYTF
TRBV28	16	TRBJ2-6	NA	NA	TGTGCCAGCAGTGAAACATCCCCCTCTGGGGCCAACGTCCTGACTTTC	CASSETSPSGANVLTF
TRBV18	16	TRBJ2-3	NA	NA	TGTGCCAGCTCACGTTTTCCTCGGGAGAACGAGGATACGCAGTATTTT	CASSRFPRENEDTQYF
TRBV16	15	TRBJ2-7	NA	NA	TGTGCCAGCAGCCAATGGACGGGAGTAGGTCCCGAGCAGTACTTC	CASSQWTGVGPEQYF
TRBV5-4	16	TRBJ2-1	NA	TRBD2	TGTGCCAGCAGCTTTGTCAGCGGGGTCTCCTACAATGAGCAGTTCTTC	CASSFVSGVSYNEQFF
TRBV28	12	TRBJ2-5	NA	TRBD1	TGTGCCAGCAGGACAGGGCGAGAGACCCAGTACTTC	CASRTGRETQYF
TRBV4-3	17	TRBJ2-3	few	TRBD2	TGCGCCAGCAGCCGTGCCTTCACTAGCGGGAGCACAGATACGCAGTATTTT	CASSRAFTSGSTDTQYF
TRBV28	16	TRBJ2-1	few	TRBD2	TGTGCCAGCAGTCCCGCGGGAAGCGGGAGATACAATGAGCAGTTCTTC	CASSPAGSGRYNEQFF
TRBV5-1	12	TRBJ2-3	few	NA	TGCGCCAGCAATGTCGGCACAGATACGCAGTATTTT	CASNVGTDTQYF
TRBV13	16	TRBJ1-5	few	NA	TGTGCCAGCAGCTTAGGACAGAAACCTAGCAATCAGCCCCAGCATTTT	CASSLGQKPSNQPQHF
TRBV29-1	13	TRBJ2-7	NA	TRBD1	TGCAGCGTTGAGACACAGGGGGTGCTCGAGCAGTACTTC	CSVETQGVLEQYF
TRBV7-9	15	TRBJ2-1	NA	NA	TGTGCCAGCAGCTCTAGGGGGGGTGTCTACAATGAGCAGTTCTTC	CASSSRGGVYNEQFF
TRBV7-2	15	TRBJ2-5	few	NA	TGTGCCAGCAGAGCCACTAGGGCGACACAAGAGACCCAGTACTTC	CASRATRATQETQYF
TRBV30	11	TRBJ2-1	few	NA	TGTGCCTGGAGCCTAAACAATGAGCAGTTCTTC	CAWSLNNEQFF